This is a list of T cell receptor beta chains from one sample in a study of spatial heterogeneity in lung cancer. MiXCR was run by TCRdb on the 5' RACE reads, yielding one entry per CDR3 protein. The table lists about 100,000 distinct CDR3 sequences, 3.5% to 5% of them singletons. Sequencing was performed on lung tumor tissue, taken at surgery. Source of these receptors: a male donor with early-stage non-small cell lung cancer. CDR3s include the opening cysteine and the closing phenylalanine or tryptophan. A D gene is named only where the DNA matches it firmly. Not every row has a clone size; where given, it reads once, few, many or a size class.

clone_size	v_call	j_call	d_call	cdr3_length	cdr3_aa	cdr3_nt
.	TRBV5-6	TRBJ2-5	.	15	CASSHGGRGKETQYF	TGTGCCAGCAGCCACGGAGGCCGGGGGAAAGAGACCCAGTACTTC
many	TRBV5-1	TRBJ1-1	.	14	CASSRDSHGTEAFF	TGCGCCAGCAGTCGAGACAGCCACGGGACTGAAGCTTTCTTT
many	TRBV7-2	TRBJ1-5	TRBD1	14	CASSSDRGEQPQHF	TGTGCCAGCAGCTCGGACAGGGGTGAACAGCCCCAGCATTTT
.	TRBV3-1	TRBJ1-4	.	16	CASSHHSPPGNEKLFF	TGTGCCAGCAGCCACCATAGCCCCCCCGGTAATGAAAAACTGTTTTTT
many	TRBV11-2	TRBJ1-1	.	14	CASSFYTGTIGAFF	TGTGCCAGCAGCTTCTACACCGGGACAATTGGAGCTTTCTTT
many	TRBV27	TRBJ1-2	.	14	CASSFQGSDYGYTF	TGTGCCAGCAGTTTCCAGGGGAGCGACTATGGCTACACCTTC
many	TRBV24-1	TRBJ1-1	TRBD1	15	CATSDSGGPSAEAFF	TGTGCCACCAGTGACTCAGGGGGCCCCTCAGCTGAAGCTTTCTTT
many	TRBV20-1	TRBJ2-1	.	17	CSARAYSERGGGNEQFF	TGCAGTGCTAGAGCCTACTCGGAGAGGGGAGGAGGAAATGAGCAGTTCTTC
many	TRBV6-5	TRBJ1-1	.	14	CASSYSGRSNEAFF	TGTGCCAGCAGTTACTCTGGCAGGTCTAATGAAGCTTTCTTT
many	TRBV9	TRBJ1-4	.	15	CASSARQEHNEKLFF	TGTGCCAGCAGCGCCAGACAGGAACATAATGAAAAACTGTTTTTT
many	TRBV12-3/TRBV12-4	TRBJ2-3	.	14	CASRPILHTDTQYF	TGTGCCAGCAGGCCTATATTACACACAGATACGCAGTATTTT
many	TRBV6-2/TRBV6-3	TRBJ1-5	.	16	CASSYHLTGSDQPQHF	TGTGCCAGCAGTTATCACCTGACAGGTTCTGATCAGCCCCAGCATTTT
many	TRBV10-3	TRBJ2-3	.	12	CAIRIDEDTQYF	TGTGCCATCAGGATCGATGAGGATACGCAGTATTTT
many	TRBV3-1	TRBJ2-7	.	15	CASSSRGSGTYEQYF	TGTGCCAGCAGCTCCAGGGGTAGCGGTACATACGAGCAGTACTTC
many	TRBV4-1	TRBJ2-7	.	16	CASSQEGRIGLYEQYF	TGCGCCAGCAGCCAAGAAGGAAGGATAGGGCTGTACGAGCAGTACTTC
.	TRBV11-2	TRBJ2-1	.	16	CASSPRTRSSINEQFF	TGTGCCAGCAGCCCGAGGACTCGGAGTAGTATAAATGAGCAGTTCTTC
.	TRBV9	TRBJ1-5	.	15	CASSVGGVSNQPQHF	TGTGCCAGCAGCGTTGGGGGGGTGAGCAATCAGCCCCAGCATTTT
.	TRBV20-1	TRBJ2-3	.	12	CSARVSADTQYF	TGCAGTGCTAGAGTTAGCGCTGATACGCAGTATTTT
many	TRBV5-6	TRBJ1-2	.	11	CASSLDAGYTF	TGTGCCAGCAGCTTGGATGCTGGCTACACCTTC
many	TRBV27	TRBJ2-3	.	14	CASRYLSEADTQYF	TGTGCCAGCAGATATCTTTCGGAGGCAGATACGCAGTATTTT
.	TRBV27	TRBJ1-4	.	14	CASRDGSTNEKLFF	TGTGCCAGCAGGGACGGTTCAACTAATGAAAAACTGTTTTTT
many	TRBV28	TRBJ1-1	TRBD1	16	CASSTLDRGSNTEAFF	TGTGCCAGCAGTACATTAGACAGGGGGAGCAACACTGAAGCTTTCTTT
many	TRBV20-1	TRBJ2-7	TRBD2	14	CSASRREGKDEQYF	TGCAGTGCTAGCCGGCGGGAGGGCAAGGACGAGCAGTACTTC
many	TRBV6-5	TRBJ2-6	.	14	CASNLNRVANVLTF	TGTGCCAGCAACCTTAATCGAGTGGCCAACGTCCTGACTTTC
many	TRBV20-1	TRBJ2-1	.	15	CSARNLAREIGEQFF	TGCAGTGCTCGCAATCTAGCGAGGGAGATAGGAGAGCAGTTCTTC
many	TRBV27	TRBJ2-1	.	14	CASSLGSTYNEQFF	TGTGCCAGCAGTTTAGGCTCCACCTACAATGAGCAGTTCTTC
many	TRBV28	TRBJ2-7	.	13	CASSTANNYEQYF	TGTGCCAGCAGTACCGCGAATAACTACGAGCAGTACTTC
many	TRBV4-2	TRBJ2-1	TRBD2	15	CASSPSGRPYNEQFF	TGTGCCAGCAGCCCTAGCGGGAGGCCCTACAATGAGCAGTTCTTC
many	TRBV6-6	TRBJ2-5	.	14	CASSYGTGVQTQYF	TGTGCCAGCAGTTACGGAACAGGCGTCCAGACCCAGTACTTC
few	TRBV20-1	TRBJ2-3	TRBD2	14	CSAVPAGATDTQYF	TGCAGTGCTGTGCCAGCGGGAGCCACAGATACGCAGTATTTT
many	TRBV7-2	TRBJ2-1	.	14	CASSLASSYNEQFF	TGTGCCAGCAGCTTAGCGTCCAGCTACAATGAGCAGTTCTTC
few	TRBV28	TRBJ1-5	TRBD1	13	CASRDRASQPQHF	TGTGCCAGCCGAGACAGGGCGAGTCAGCCCCAGCATTTT
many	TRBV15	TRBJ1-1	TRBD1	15	CATSRDRGFGTEAFF	TGTGCCACCAGCAGGGACAGGGGGTTTGGCACTGAAGCTTTCTTT
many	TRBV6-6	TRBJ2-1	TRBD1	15	CASSSDRPTYNEQFF	TGTGCCAGCAGCTCGGACAGGCCAACCTACAATGAGCAGTTCTTC
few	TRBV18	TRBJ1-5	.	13	CASSPLRDQPQHF	TGTGCCAGCTCACCCCTTAGAGATCAGCCCCAGCATTTT
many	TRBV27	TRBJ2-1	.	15	CASSLQGSSYNEQFF	TGTGCCAGCAGTTTACAGGGGAGCTCCTACAATGAGCAGTTCTTC
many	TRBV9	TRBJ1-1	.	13	CASGQTMNTEAFF	TGTGCCAGCGGACAGACAATGAACACTGAAGCTTTCTTT
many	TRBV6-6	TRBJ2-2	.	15	CASTYLYPNTGELFF	TGTGCCAGCACTTACCTCTACCCGAACACCGGGGAGCTGTTTTTT
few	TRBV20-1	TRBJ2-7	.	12	CSANYERDEQYF	TGCAGTGCCAACTACGAGCGGGACGAGCAGTACTTC
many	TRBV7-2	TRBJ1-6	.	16	CASSLRAQGGSSPLHF	TGTGCCAGCAGCTTACGGGCGCAGGGTGGAAGTTCACCCCTCCACTTT
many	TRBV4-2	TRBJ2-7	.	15	CASSRGKASSYEQYF	TGTGCCAGCAGCCGAGGGAAAGCAAGCTCCTACGAGCAGTACTTC
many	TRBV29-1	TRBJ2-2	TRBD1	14	CSVVGTGNTGELFF	TGCAGCGTTGTAGGGACAGGGAACACCGGGGAGCTGTTTTTT
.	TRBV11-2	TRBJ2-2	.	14	CASSSPRNTGELFF	TGTGCCAGCAGCTCTCCTAGGAACACCGGGGAGCTGTTTTTT
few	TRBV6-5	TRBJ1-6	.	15	CASSYSNFRNSPLHF	TGTGCCAGCAGTTACTCGAACTTCAGGAATTCACCCCTCCACTTT
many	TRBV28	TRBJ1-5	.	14	CASTTGGNNQPQHF	TGTGCCAGCACCACTGGGGGGAACAATCAGCCCCAGCATTTT
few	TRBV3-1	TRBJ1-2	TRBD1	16	CASSQGLGQGDYGYTF	TGTGCCAGCAGCCAAGGTCTGGGACAGGGCGACTATGGCTACACCTTC
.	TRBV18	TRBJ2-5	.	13	CASSPDPMETQYF	TGTGCCAGCTCACCCGATCCCATGGAGACCCAGTACTTC
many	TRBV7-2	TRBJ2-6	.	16	CASSFPTSSGANVLTF	TGTGCCAGCAGCTTTCCGACTAGTTCTGGGGCCAACGTCCTGACTTTC
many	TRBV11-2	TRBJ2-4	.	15	CASSLDGRSDNIQYF	TGTGCCAGCAGCTTAGATGGTCGCTCAGACAACATTCAGTACTTC